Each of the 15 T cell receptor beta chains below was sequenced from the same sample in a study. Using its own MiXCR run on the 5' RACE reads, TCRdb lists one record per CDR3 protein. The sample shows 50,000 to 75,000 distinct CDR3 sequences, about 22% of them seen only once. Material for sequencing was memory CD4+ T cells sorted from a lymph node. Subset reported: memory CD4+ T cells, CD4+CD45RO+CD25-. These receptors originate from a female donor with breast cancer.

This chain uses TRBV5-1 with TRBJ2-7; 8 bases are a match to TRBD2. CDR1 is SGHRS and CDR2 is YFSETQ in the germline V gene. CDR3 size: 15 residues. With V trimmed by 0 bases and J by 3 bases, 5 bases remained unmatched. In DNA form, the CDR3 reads TGCGCCAGCAGCTTGGGTAGCGGGGATGACTACGAGCAGTACTTC. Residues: CASSLGSGDDYEQYF. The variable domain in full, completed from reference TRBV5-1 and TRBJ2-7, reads KAGVTQTPRYLIKTRGQQVTLSCSPISGHRSVSWYQQTPGQGLQFLFEYFSETQRNKGNFPGRFSGRQFSNSRSEMNVSTLELGDSALYLCASSLGSGDDYEQYFGPGTRLTVT.

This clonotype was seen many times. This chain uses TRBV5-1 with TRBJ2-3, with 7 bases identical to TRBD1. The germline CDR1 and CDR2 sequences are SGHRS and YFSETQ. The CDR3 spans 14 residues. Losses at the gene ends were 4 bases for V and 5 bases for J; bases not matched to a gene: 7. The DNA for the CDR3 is TGCGCCAGCAGCACCCGACAGGGAAGAGATACGCAGTATTTT. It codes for CASSTRQGRDTQYF. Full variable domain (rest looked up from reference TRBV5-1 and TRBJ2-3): KAGVTQTPRYLIKTRGQQVTLSCSPISGHRSVSWYQQTPGQGLQFLFEYFSETQRNKGNFPGRFSGRQFSNSRSEMNVSTLELGDSALYLCASSTRQGRDTQYFGPGTRLTVL.

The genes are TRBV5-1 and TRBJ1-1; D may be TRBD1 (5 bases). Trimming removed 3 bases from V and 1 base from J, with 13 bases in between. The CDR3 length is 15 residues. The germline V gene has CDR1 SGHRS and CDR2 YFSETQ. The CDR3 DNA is TGCGCCAGCAGCTCCCAGGGTGGCTCGAACACTGAAGCTTTCTTT. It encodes CASSSQGGSNTEAFF.

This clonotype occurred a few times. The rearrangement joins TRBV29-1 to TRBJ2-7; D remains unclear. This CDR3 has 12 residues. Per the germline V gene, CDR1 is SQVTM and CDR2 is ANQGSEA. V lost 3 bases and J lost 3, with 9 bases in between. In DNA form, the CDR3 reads TGCAGCGTTGACCCGACGAACTACGAGCAGTACTTC. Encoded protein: CSVDPTNYEQYF.

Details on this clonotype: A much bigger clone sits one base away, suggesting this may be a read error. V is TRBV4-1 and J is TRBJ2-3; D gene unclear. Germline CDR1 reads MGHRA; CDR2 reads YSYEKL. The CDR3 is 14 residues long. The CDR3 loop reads CACSPKRLGDTQYF. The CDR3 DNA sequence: TGCGCCTGCAGCCCAAAACGGCTGGGGGATACGCAGTATTTT.

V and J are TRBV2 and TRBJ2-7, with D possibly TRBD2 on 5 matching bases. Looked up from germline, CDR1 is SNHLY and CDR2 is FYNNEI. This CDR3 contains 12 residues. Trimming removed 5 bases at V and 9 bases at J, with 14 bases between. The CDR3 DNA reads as TGTGCCAGCAGTTCTGATTACGAGGGGCAGTACTTC. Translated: CASSSDYEGQYF.

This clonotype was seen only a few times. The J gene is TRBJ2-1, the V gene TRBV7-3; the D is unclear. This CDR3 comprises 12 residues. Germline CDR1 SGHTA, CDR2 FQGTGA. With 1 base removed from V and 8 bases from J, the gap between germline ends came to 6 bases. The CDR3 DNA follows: TGTGCCAGCAGCTTAAACGGAGATGAGCAGTTCTTC. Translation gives CASSLNGDEQFF.

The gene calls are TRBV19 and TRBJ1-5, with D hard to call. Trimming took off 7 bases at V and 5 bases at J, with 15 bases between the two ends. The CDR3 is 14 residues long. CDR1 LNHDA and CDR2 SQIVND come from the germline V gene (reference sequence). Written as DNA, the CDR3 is TGTGCCAGTAACCCCCAAAGCATCTATCAGCCCCAGCATTTT. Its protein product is CASNPQSIYQPQHF.

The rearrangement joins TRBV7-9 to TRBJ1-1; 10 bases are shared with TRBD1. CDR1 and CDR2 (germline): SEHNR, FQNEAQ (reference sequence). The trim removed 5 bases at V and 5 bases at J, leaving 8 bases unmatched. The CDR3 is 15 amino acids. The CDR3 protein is CASSTGDRGQTEAFF. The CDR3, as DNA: TGTGCCAGCAGCACCGGAGACAGGGGGCAAACTGAAGCTTTCTTT. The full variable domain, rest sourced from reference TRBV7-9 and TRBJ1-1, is DTGVSQNPRHKITKRGQNVTFRCDPISEHNRLYWYRQTLGQGPEFLTYFQNEAQLEKSRLLSDRFSAERPKGSFSTLEIQRTEQGDSAMYLCASSTGDRGQTEAFFGQGTRLTVV.

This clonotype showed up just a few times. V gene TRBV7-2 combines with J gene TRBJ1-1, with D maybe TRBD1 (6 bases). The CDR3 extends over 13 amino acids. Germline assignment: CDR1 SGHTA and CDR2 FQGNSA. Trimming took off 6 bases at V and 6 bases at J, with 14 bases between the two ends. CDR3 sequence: CASRYTGSPEAFF. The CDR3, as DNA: TGTGCCAGCAGGTATACAGGGTCCCCTGAAGCTTTCTTT.

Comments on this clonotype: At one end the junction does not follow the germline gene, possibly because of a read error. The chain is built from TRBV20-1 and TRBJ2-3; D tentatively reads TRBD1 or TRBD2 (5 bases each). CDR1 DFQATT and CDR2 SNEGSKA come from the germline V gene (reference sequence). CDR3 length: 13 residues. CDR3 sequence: CSANWGVTGTQYF. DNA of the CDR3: TGCAGCGCGAATTGGGGAGTCACAGGTACGCAGTATTTT.

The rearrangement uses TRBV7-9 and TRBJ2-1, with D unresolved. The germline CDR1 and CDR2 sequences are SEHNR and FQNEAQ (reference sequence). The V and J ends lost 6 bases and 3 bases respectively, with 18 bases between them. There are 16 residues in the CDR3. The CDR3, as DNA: TGTGCCAGCAGTCTAGAGTACAGTGCTAGCTACAATGAGCAGTTCTTC. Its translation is CASSLEYSASYNEQFF.

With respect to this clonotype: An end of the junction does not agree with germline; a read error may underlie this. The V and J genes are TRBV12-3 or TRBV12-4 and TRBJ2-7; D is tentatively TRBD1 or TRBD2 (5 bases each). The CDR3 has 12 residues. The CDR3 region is CASTLGPRGAVF. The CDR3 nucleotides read TGTGCCAGCACCCTAGGGCCGCGAGGGGCCGTCTTC.

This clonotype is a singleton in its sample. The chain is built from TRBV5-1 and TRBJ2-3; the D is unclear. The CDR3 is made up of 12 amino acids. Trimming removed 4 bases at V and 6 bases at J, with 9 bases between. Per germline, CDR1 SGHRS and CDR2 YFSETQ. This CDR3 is CASSQAVDTQYF. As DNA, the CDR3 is TGCGCCAGCAGCCAGGCAGTGGATACGCAGTATTTT.

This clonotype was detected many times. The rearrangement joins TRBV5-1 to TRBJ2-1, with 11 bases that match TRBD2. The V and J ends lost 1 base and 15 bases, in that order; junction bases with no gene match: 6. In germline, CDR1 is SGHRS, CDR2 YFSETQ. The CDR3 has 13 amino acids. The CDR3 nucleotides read TGCGCCAGCAGCTTGACTAGCGGGAGCTATCTGTTCTTC. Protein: CASSLTSGSYLFF.